This is a list of T cell receptor beta chains from one sample in a study of T-cell memory formation after mild COVID-19. TCRdb re-analysed the 5' RACE reads in MiXCR, keeping a single row per CDR3 protein. The profile shows under 300,000 distinct CDR3 sequences, approximately 7.6% of them singletons. The sample was PBMCs or a T cell subset sorted from them (not recorded which). The receptors originated from a man between 18 and 35 years old who had mild COVID-19 (a few samples of this study predate the infection). Cell type and time point are not known. The CDR3 runs from the conserved cysteine through the conserved F or W. D genes are given only for firm matches.

V,D,J,CDR3
TRBV6-5,TRBD1,TRBJ2-1,CASRRDRGTEQFF
TRBV18,-,TRBJ2-2,CASREQENTGELFF
TRBV11-2,-,TRBJ2-4,CASSLGTAGDIQYF
TRBV7-9,-,TRBJ1-6,CASSPSLGANSPLHF
TRBV20-1,TRBD1,TRBJ2-3,CSARDRGRFDTQYF
TRBV29-1,TRBD2,TRBJ2-2,CSVEDGRGGTGELFF
TRBV5-1,-,TRBJ2-5,CASSNRAEETQYF
TRBV5-1,TRBD2,TRBJ2-3,CASSPSGAGGPDTQYF
TRBV4-1,-,TRBJ1-5,CASSQDGDSNQPQHF
TRBV5-5,TRBD1,TRBJ2-1,CASSTTGGAANEQFF
TRBV9,TRBD2,TRBJ2-3,CASSVLSGGAFPDTQYF
TRBV7-9,-,TRBJ1-2,CASSPLGGVSGYTF
TRBV2,TRBD1,TRBJ2-5,CASSFTYPGTGQETQYF
TRBV7-9,TRBD1,TRBJ1-1,CASSRDSVDTEAFF
TRBV9,-,TRBJ2-1,CASSVGEVSYNEQFF
TRBV4-1,-,TRBJ1-5,CASSQERDQPQHF
TRBV11-2,-,TRBJ2-1,CASSSPVAQGSYNEQFF
TRBV7-2,TRBD2,TRBJ2-3,CASSWRGGPATDTQYF
TRBV14,-,TRBJ2-5,CASSQDRSMQETQYF
TRBV6-5,TRBD1,TRBJ2-7,CASSYVGTGPAYEQYF
TRBV10-2,-,TRBJ2-7,CASRRLGGSSYEQYF
TRBV12-3/TRBV12-4,TRBD1,TRBJ1-5,CASSLAGTGRGQPQHF
TRBV24-1,-,TRBJ2-1,CATSDLKGPNEQFF
TRBV5-6,-,TRBJ1-2,CASSLAQFYYGYTF
TRBV7-9,-,TRBJ2-7,CASSLSRGSYEQYF
TRBV10-3,TRBD2,TRBJ2-5,CAIRGTSGEETQYF
TRBV6-5,-,TRBJ1-3,CASSYSIDRDNTIYF
TRBV10-3,TRBD1,TRBJ1-5,CAISESGPQGNQPQHF
TRBV23-1,TRBD1,TRBJ2-3,CATATGDGSTDTQYF
TRBV7-2,-,TRBJ1-5,CASSLNVGADNQPQHF
TRBV7-2,TRBD2,TRBJ2-7,CASSVGTGLAGASFSYEQYF
TRBV2,-,TRBJ2-5,CASGRNRGETQYF
TRBV30,-,TRBJ1-2,CAWANGPGGYTF
TRBV7-9,-,TRBJ1-2,CASSRLTVLYGYTF
TRBV2,-,TRBJ2-5,CASNEFYETQYF
TRBV5-1,TRBD1,TRBJ2-7,CASSLYNRDSFYYEQYF
TRBV5-1,-,TRBJ2-1,CASSLAWGNEQFF
TRBV27,-,TRBJ1-2,CASSLNDGQYGYTF
TRBV29-1,-,TRBJ2-5,CSVETDRQETQYF
TRBV12-3/TRBV12-4,-,TRBJ1-2,CASSFWNRENYGYTF
TRBV7-3,-,TRBJ2-1,CASSLRGRDEQFF
TRBV5-6,-,TRBJ1-6,CASSLDGPMRNSPLHF
TRBV7-2,-,TRBJ1-2,CASSLGQGQGYTF
TRBV20-1,-,TRBJ2-5,CSALLGWRSQETQYF
TRBV7-6,-,TRBJ1-1,CASSLAEGSEAFF
TRBV11-2,-,TRBJ1-6,CASSDSPGNSPLHF
TRBV27,-,TRBJ2-1,CASRWRGRTDEQFF
TRBV2,-,TRBJ1-2,CASSDRGYGYTF
TRBV2,-,TRBJ2-1,CASSERPESSYNEQFF
TRBV5-1,-,TRBJ1-1,CASSWGTIMNTEAFF
TRBV5-1,TRBD1,TRBJ2-2,CASSSRTGQGFSGELFF
TRBV12-3/TRBV12-4,TRBD2,TRBJ2-3,CASSLGPGTSGTDTQYF